This TCR beta chain comes out of a study of OX40 agonist ivuxolimab in advanced cancers. About the study: From roughly 23 to 90 years was the age range, with a mean of 60 years, and around 84% were male. The study reported partial responses in three patients: one hepatocellular carcinoma, two cutaneous melanoma.

This clone was counted once. Antigen specificity is unknown. The table came from immunoSEQ multiplex PCR; TCRdb's copy has only in-frame clones and leaves some out. The sample consists of some 130,000 clones, about nine tenths of them appearing once. The J segment lost 5 bases and the V segment lost 6 bases, leaving 9 bases of the junction unmatched. This CDR3 region has 16 residues. Germline assignment: CDR1 MDHEN and CDR2 SYDVKM. General study results and limits: CD8+ T cells averaged more expanded clones than CD4+. Normalized T-cell clonal expansion was also low in a subset of nonresponders.

The sample in question was CD4+ or CD8+ T cells sorted from blood, obtained in a trial of the OX40 agonist ivuxolimab. This TCR was recovered from an adult with an advanced solid tumor such as melanoma, head and neck, liver or kidney cancer. The chain combines TRBV28 with TRBJ2-7; 14 positions agree with TRBD2. For the CDR3, the DNA is TGTGCCAGCAGCGAGACCGGGACTAGCGGGAGTCACGAGCAGTACTTC. Translation: CASSETGTSGSHEQYF.